The 28 T cell receptor beta chains in this list originate from one sample, sequenced in a study of cytomegalovirus exposure and HLA in healthy donors. Researchers ran the PCR with 60 Vbeta and 13 Jbeta primers. The assay was immunoSEQ multiplex PCR, and TCRdb's table has in-frame clones only and misses some. Its clone listing holds under 65,000 clones. Sequencing was done on a sample of PBMCs. The receptors were gathered from a woman aged 18-35 years in good health and CMV-seronegative.

The chain links TRBV4-2 to TRBJ2-5; TRBD2 might be the D (6 bases). Germline V gene sequence: CDR1 LGHNA, CDR2 YNFKEQ. The ends were cut back, 0 bases at V and 4 bases at J, with 15 bases in the middle. This CDR3 is 16 amino acids long. CDR3 nucleotide sequence: TGTGCCAGCAGCCAAGAGGGGGGACCAGCAGGAGAGACCCAGTACTTC. It translates to CASSQEGGPAGETQYF.

The J gene is TRBJ1-2, the V gene TRBV5-4, with a tentative D call TRBD1 (5 bases). V lost 4 bases to trimming and J lost 3 bases, with 28 bases between them. The V gene's germline CDR1 is SGHNT and CDR2 YYREEE (reference sequence). The CDR3 has 19 amino acids. The CDR3 DNA reads TGTGCCAGCAGCCGCGGCTATCCCGGGACTATAGAGGTGGACTATGGCTACACCTTC. Its translation: CASSRGYPGTIEVDYGYTF.

The chain couples TRBV5-1 to TRBJ1-1; D is unresolved. CDR1 and CDR2 from the germline V gene are SGHRS and YFSETQ. V was cut by 5 bases and J by 0 bases, with 11 bases left in between. The CDR3 length is 14 residues. In DNA, the CDR3 is TGCGCCAGCAGTCAGGACGGGGTGAACACTGAAGCTTTCTTT. Translating gives CASSQDGVNTEAFF.

The DNA of the CDR3 is TGTGCCAGCAGCGGAACGGGACAGGGCTCTGAAGCTTTCTTT. It encodes CASSGTGQGSEAFF. The V and J genes are TRBV5-6 and TRBJ1-1; TRBD1 matches at 9 bases. The CDR3 covers 14 residues. V lost 4 bases and J lost 6; bases outside the gene matches: 7. Germline CDR1 and CDR2: SGHDT and YYEEEE.

V usage is TRBV19 and J usage is TRBJ2-7; the match to TRBD2 covers 8 bases. Per germline, CDR1 LNHDA and CDR2 SQIVND (reference sequence). This CDR3 contains 13 residues. V lost 5 bases, J lost 5 bases, and 5 bases stayed unmatched. The CDR3: CASSPRRGDEQYF. Here the CDR3 DNA reads TGTGCCAGTAGTCCAAGGCGGGGGGACGAGCAGTACTTC. Full variable domain (remainder filled in from reference TRBV19 and TRBJ2-7): DGGITQSPKYLFRKEGQNVTLSCEQNLNHDAMYWYRQDPGQGLRLIYYSQIVNDFQKGDIAEGYSVSREKKESFPLTVTSAQKNPTAFYLCASSPRRGDEQYFGPGTRLTVT.

The CDR3 sequence: CASSLGRQGFTEAFF. In nucleotides, the CDR3 is TGCGCCAGCAGCTTGGGTCGACAGGGGTTCACTGAAGCTTTCTTT. The rearrangement joins TRBV5-1 to TRBJ1-1; 8 nucleotides match TRBD1. CDR1 is SGHRS, CDR2 YFSETQ, per germline. The CDR3 spans 15 residues. Trimming at V came to 0 bases and at J to 4 bases, leaving 5 bases not matched to a gene.

The chain is built from TRBV30 and TRBJ1-2, with D perhaps TRBD1 (6 bases). V gave up 0 bases and J gave up 7 bases, with 12 bases separating them. The CDR3 totals 13 residues. Germline loops: CDR1 GTSNPN, CDR2 SVGIG (reference sequence). CDR3 loop: CAWSVPGVGGYTF. Written as DNA, the CDR3 is TGTGCCTGGAGTGTACCAGGGGTTGGTGGCTACACCTTC.

In the case of this clone: This CDR3 is also generated by other DNA sequences in the sample. This chain connects TRBV18 to TRBJ1-2, with TRBD1 identical over 7 bases. With V trimmed by 1 base and J by 4 bases, 0 bases remained unmatched. This CDR3 contains 13 residues. CDR1 is KGHSH and CDR2 is LQKENI in the germline V gene. CDR3 nucleotides: TGTGCCAGCTCACCACAGGGGGCCTATGGCTACACCTTC. Translating it yields CASSPQGAYGYTF.

The chain couples TRBV5-1 to TRBJ2-3; TRBD2 agrees at 9 bases. V was pared by 0 bases and J by 6 bases, with 8 bases of the junction left unmatched. Germline V gene data show CDR1 as SGHRS and CDR2 as YFSETQ. The CDR3 length is 16 residues. The CDR3 here is CASSLARGREWDTQYF. The CDR3 DNA reads as TGCGCCAGCAGCTTGGCTCGCGGGAGGGAGTGGGATACGCAGTATTTT.

This chain's CDR3 is CASRGGDTEAFF. The CDR3 bases are TGTGCCAGCAGAGGAGGGGACACTGAAGCTTTCTTT. V gene TRBV25-1 combines with J gene TRBJ1-1; weak D call: TRBD1 (5 bases). The CDR3 has 12 residues. The ends were cut back, 6 bases at V and 3 bases at J, with 8 bases in the middle. CDR1 MGHDK and CDR2 SYGVNS come from the germline V gene. The whole variable domain, filled in from reference TRBV25-1 and TRBJ1-1, reads EADIYQTPRYLVIGTGKKITLECSQTMGHDKMYWYQQDPGMELHLIHYSYGVNSTEKGDLSSESTVSRIRTEHFPLTLESARPSHTSQYLCASRGGDTEAFFGQGTRLTVV.

J is TRBJ2-3 and V is TRBV5-1, with 7 bases identical to TRBD2. Germline assignment: CDR1 SGHRS and CDR2 YFSETQ. CDR3 length: 16 amino acids. The ends lost 1 base at V and 2 bases at J; junction bases unmatched: 7. The CDR3: CASSLWGDYLTDTQYF. In nucleotides, the CDR3 is TGCGCCAGCAGCTTGTGGGGGGACTACCTCACAGATACGCAGTATTTT.

The chain combines TRBV25-1 with TRBJ2-2; D is unclear. CDR1 MGHDK and CDR2 SYGVNS come from the germline V gene. Trimming pared 4 bases from V and 3 bases from J, leaving 3 bases between. The CDR3 is made up of 12 amino acids. This CDR3 is CASSAYTGELFF. The CDR3 region has the DNA TGTGCCAGCAGTGCGTACACCGGGGAGCTGTTTTTT.

This chain links TRBV11-2 with TRBJ1-2; D gene uncertain. Germline-derived CDR1 and CDR2 are SGHAT and FQNNGV. This CDR3 contains 11 residues. Trimming cost V 6 bases and J 1 base, with 3 bases left between them. The CDR3 coding sequence is TGTGCCAGCAGTAATAACTATGGCTACACCTTC. It translates to CASSNNYGYTF.

This chain uses TRBV9 with TRBJ1-1, with D perhaps matching TRBD1 (6 bases). Germline CDR1 SGDLS, CDR2 YYNGEE. With 4 bases removed from V and 0 bases from J, the gap between germline ends came to 16 bases. CDR3 size: 16 residues. The CDR3 here is CASSYTYRELNTEAFF. The DNA for the CDR3 is TGTGCCAGCAGCTACACCTACAGGGAGTTGAACACTGAAGCTTTCTTT.

This sequence joins TRBV6-5 and TRBJ1-4; perhaps TRBD1 as D (5 bases). Germline loops: CDR1 MNHEY, CDR2 SVGAGI. V was cut by 6 bases and J by 0 bases, with 11 bases left in between. This CDR3 is 15 amino acids long. The DNA for the CDR3 is TGTGCCAGCAGGCGGGACGCCGCAACTAATGAAAAACTGTTTTTT. Protein sequence: CASRRDAATNEKLFF.

The CDR3 nucleotides read TGTGCCAGCTTACAGGGGGCCTTGGAGCAGTACTTC. This sequence encodes CASLQGALEQYF. The gene calls are TRBV2 and TRBJ2-7; TRBD1 matches at 9 bases. V was clipped by 8 bases and J by 7 bases; unmatched bases: 6. The length of the CDR3 is 12 residues. Germline V gene data show CDR1 as SNHLY and CDR2 as FYNNEI.

The chain couples TRBV4-1 to TRBJ2-2; 10 bases are a match to TRBD2. There are 18 residues in the CDR3. Germline V gene data show CDR1 as MGHRA and CDR2 as YSYEKL. V gave up 4 bases and J gave up 4 bases; unmatched junction bases: 12. The CDR3 reads CASSPLTSGKGSTGELFF. CDR3 sequence (DNA): TGCGCCAGCAGCCCGTTAACTAGCGGGAAAGGAAGCACCGGGGAGCTGTTTTTT.

For this clone: An end of the junction differs from the germline gene, which may be a read error. The rearrangement joins TRBV7-7 to TRBJ2-7; the D call may be TRBD1 or TRBD2 (5 bases each). The CDR3 is made up of 13 amino acids. CDR1 is SSHAT, CDR2 FNYEAQ, per germline (reference sequence). The CDR3 DNA sequence: TGTGCTAGCAGCTTAGAGGGGCAAGGTGAGCAGTACTTC. Its translation: CASSLEGQGEQYF.

The rearrangement links TRBV5-4 to TRBJ2-7; 12 bases line up with TRBD2. V dropped 4 bases and J dropped 2; count of bases not matched to a gene: 10. This CDR3 has 17 residues. The germline gives CDR1 SGHNT, CDR2 YYREEE (reference sequence). The CDR3 loop reads CASSLGLAGSSAYEQYF. The DNA for the CDR3 is TGTGCCAGCAGCCTGGGACTAGCGGGCTCGTCCGCCTACGAGCAGTACTTC. Supplemented by reference TRBV5-4 and TRBJ2-7, the full variable domain reads ETGVTQSPTHLIKTRGQQVTLRCSSQSGHNTVSWYQQALGQGPQFIFQYYREEENGRGNFPPRFSGLQFPNYSSELNVNALELDDSALYLCASSLGLAGSSAYEQYFGPGTRLTVT.

This sequence joins TRBV19 and TRBJ2-1; the match to TRBD2 covers 10 bases. Germline V gene lookup returns CDR1 LNHDA and CDR2 SQIVND (reference sequence). This CDR3 region has 16 residues. J lost 9 bases, V lost 0 bases, and 8 bases had no gene match. The CDR3 spells CASSIDLLLAGVEQFF. DNA for the CDR3: TGTGCCAGTAGTATAGATCTTTTGCTAGCGGGAGTTGAGCAGTTCTTC.

V and J are TRBV4-1 and TRBJ2-2; D may be TRBD2 (6 bases). Germline loops: CDR1 MGHRA, CDR2 YSYEKL. Trimming left V 4 bases short and J 0 bases short, with 9 bases between. This CDR3 is 15 amino acids long. The CDR3 DNA is TGCGCCAGCAGCCTAAGGGAGGCGAACACCGGGGAGCTGTTTTTT. Its protein product is CASSLREANTGELFF.

This chain uses TRBV29-1 with TRBJ2-1; 10 nucleotides align to TRBD2. Germline loops: CDR1 SQVTM, CDR2 ANQGSEA. This CDR3 comprises 14 residues. With V trimmed by 6 bases and J by 7 bases, 9 bases remained unmatched. This chain's CDR3 is CSVLSGRARNEQFF. The CDR3 nucleotides are TGCAGCGTCCTGAGCGGGAGGGCCAGGAATGAGCAGTTCTTC.

The chain couples TRBV30 to TRBJ2-7, with D uncertain. The CDR3 is 13 amino acids. Germline V gene data show CDR1 as GTSNPN and CDR2 as SVGIG (reference sequence). The V end lost 2 bases, the J end lost 0 bases, and 8 bases lay between the germline ends. The CDR3 DNA is TGTGCCTGGAGTTTCTACAGCTCCTACGAGCAGTACTTC. It is translated as CAWSFYSSYEQYF.

The chain couples TRBV5-4 to TRBJ1-2; 9 nucleotides align to TRBD1. The CDR3 is 15 residues long. Germline CDR1 and CDR2: SGHNT and YYREEE (reference sequence). With 4 bases clipped from V and 3 bases from J, the junction kept 7 bases outside the gene matches. The CDR3, as DNA: TGTGCCAGCAGCGGCCGGACAGGGGCACACTATGGCTACACCTTC. Its translation is CASSGRTGAHYGYTF.

This rearrangement joins TRBV5-1 to TRBJ2-7; the match to TRBD2 covers 8 bases. The CDR3 contains 15 residues. CDR1 is SGHRS, CDR2 YFSETQ, per germline. The J segment lost 3 bases and the V segment lost 3 bases, leaving 8 bases of the junction unmatched. CDR3 DNA sequence: TGCGCCAGCAGCTCCGGGGGGCTAGCGGGCTACGAGCAGTACTTC. This sequence encodes CASSSGGLAGYEQYF.

According to its frequency, this clone is medium-sized (0.01 to 0.1%). The chain employs TRBV4-2 and TRBJ2-1; no definite D call. The CDR3 contains 12 residues. Germline V gene lookup returns CDR1 LGHNA and CDR2 YNFKEQ. V lost 3 bases to trimming and J lost 8 bases, with 8 bases between them. The chain's CDR3 is CASSQGEDEQFF. CDR3 nucleotide sequence: TGTGCCAGCAGCCAGGGTGAGGATGAGCAGTTCTTC.

J is TRBJ2-3 and V is TRBV6-5; 9 bases fit TRBD2. CDR3 length equals 16 residues. The trim removed 4 bases at V and 2 bases at J, leaving 7 bases unmatched. Germline V gene lookup returns CDR1 MNHEY and CDR2 SVGAGI. The CDR3 coding sequence is TGTGCCAGCAGTTCCCGGACTAGCGCGTACACAGATACGCAGTATTTT. Amino acids: CASSSRTSAYTDTQYF.

CDR3 sequence (DNA): TGCGCCAGCAGCTTGGGACAGGACACTGAAGCTTTCTTT. Translated: CASSLGQDTEAFF. The V and J genes are TRBV5-1 and TRBJ1-1, with a tentative D call TRBD1 (6 bases). The length of the CDR3 is 13 residues. CDR1 and CDR2 (germline): SGHRS, YFSETQ. Trimming left V 0 bases short and J 3 bases short, with 6 bases between.